This T cell receptor (beta chain) came from a study of vaccination and CD4 T cells after COVID-19 (dated by TCRdb to about 2022). Looking at the study overall: Convalescent patients had a positive SARS-CoV-2 result on nasal swab PCR, and of these patients, under ten had mild disease and one had severe disease. Overlapping spike peptide pools from SARS-CoV-2 and from the common cold coronaviruses HCoV-NL63, HCoV-OC43 and HCoV-229E were used as culture stimuli. In the convalescent cohort there were six males and four females, among whom were two Hispanic individuals, seven Caucasians, two Asians and one multiracial person. In around nine COVID-19 convalescent patients and a few infection-naive healthy vaccine recipients, the spike-specific CD4+ TCR repertoire before mRNA vaccination was compared with the repertoire after mRNA vaccination. Post-vaccine blood samples were collected a median of approximately 77 days after the second vaccine dose, ranging from about 13 to 250 days. Control cultures used a CEFX viral epitope pool as positive control, an HIV-1 Nef peptide pool as negative control, or no peptide. Post-COVID blood samples were collected from convalescent patients a median of around 100 days after diagnosis, with a range of about 30 to 161 days. Each participant got two doses of either the Pfizer-BioNTech BNT162b2 vaccine (n=8) or the Moderna mRNA-1273 vaccine (n=2).

The method behind the library was PCR. DNA from cultured CD4+ T cells was subjected to TCR sequencing with the Oncomine TCR Beta short-read assay at the Johns Hopkins FTIC core. The QIAamp micro DNA kit was used to extract genomic DNA from the cultured CD4+ T cells. Oncomine TCR Beta libraries from cultured CD4+ T cells were pooled using unique dual indexes and sequenced on an Illumina iSeq 100. In the source study's methods: Non-productive sequences were removed, and CDR3s that did not start with C, did not end with F or W, or were shorter than 7 amino acids were discarded. Antigen-specific clonotypes were identified using the MANAFEST web application through comparison of peptide-stimulated wells with reference and other culture wells. For a clone to be called positive, the clone needed an FDR below 0.05, an odds ratio above 5, and a productive frequency above 0.1% in at least two of three replicate wells. A clonotype was classed as cross-reactive if the clonotype showed significant expansion both in SARS-CoV-2 spike wells and in at least one common cold coronavirus spike condition. CDR3 homology was assessed with Levenshtein distances (stringdist) and unrooted phylogenetic trees (ape) in R version 3.6.1. In TCRdb, the public reads were trimmed at Q25 with fastp and aligned with MiXCR, with productive beta chains retained. When rows share a CDR3 protein, they turn into one entry using the most common DNA and genes. Here the V and J calls rest on TCRdb's processing, not on the authors' analysis. This sample is represented by about 9,500 distinct CDR3 sequences; around three fifths of them were singletons. The top ten clones comprise 20% to 30% of the sample.

About this clonotype itself: Its antigen specificity is not known. No base qualities exist here, and no much larger clone lies one base off it.

Explained via the paper, the treatment or condition label denotes: 10-day PBMC culture with coronavirus spike peptide pools or control peptides (ViraFEST assay). The ViraFEST assay was used in the study, in which antigen-specific T cells were expanded with peptide pools and expanded clonotypes were subsequently identified by TCR sequencing. The positive SARS-CoV-2 PCR tests of the convalescent patients were dated from March to December 2020, before the Alpha, Beta and Delta variants emerged in the United States. Each well held approximately 2 million PBMCs cultured in IMDM containing about 5% human AB serum and approximately 9.6 IU/ml IL-2, with about 10 ug/ml peptide pools added. Half of the culture medium was replaced with fresh IL-2-containing medium on days 3 and 7. After approximately eleven days of culture, CD4+ T cells were isolated by negative selection using the EasySep CD4+ T cell isolation kit. Ficoll-Paque Plus gradient centrifugation was used to isolate PBMCs from whole blood, and the isolated PBMCs were then either used fresh or cryopreserved at -140C. Culture conditions were generally each tested in triplicate wells.

Overall study outcomes, separate from this receptor: The study included relatively few convalescent patients and did not analyze early timepoints after natural infection. Among the post-vaccine SARS-CoV-2-reactive clones in convalescent patients, a median around 85% showed up only after vaccination, which suggests vaccine-specific priming. In convalescent patients, nearly all vaccine-specific clones (304 of 307) were found to be mono-reactive for SARS-CoV-2 spike rather than cross-reactive with common cold coronaviruses. An increase in the median number of SARS-CoV-2-reactive clonotypes from approximately 23 after infection to a few dozen after vaccination was observed, but the change was not found to be significant.

This TCR was sampled from a human donor who had recovered from COVID-19. Sequencing was carried out using CD4+ T cells from blood, cultured in vitro.

The CDR3 protein is CSARDSRGPNNEQFF. The DNA reads TGCAGTGCTAGAGATAGTCGGGGACCCAACAATGAGCAGTTCTTC. The V gene is TRBV20-1 and the J gene is TRBJ2-1; the D gene could be TRBD1 or TRBD2, each one agreeing over 5 bases. V loses 0 bases of germline sequence and J loses 5 bases, and the interval between the two ends is 14 bases. In the germline V gene (reference sequence), CDR1 corresponds to DFQATT and CDR2 to SNEGSKA. Including cysteine and phenylalanine, the CDR3 has 15 amino acids. CDR3 DNA only is kept here, 45 bases in frame from base 1.